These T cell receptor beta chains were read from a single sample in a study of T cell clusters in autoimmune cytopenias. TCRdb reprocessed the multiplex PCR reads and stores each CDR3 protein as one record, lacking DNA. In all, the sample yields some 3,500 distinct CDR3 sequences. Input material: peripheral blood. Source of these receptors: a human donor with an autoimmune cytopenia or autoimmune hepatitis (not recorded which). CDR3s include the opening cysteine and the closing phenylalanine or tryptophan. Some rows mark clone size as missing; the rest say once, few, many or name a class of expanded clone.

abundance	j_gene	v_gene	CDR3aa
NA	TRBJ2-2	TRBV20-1	CSATAGASNTGELFF
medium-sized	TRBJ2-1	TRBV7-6	CASSWGLAGAGNNEQFF
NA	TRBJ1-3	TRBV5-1	CASSLGGGWTGNTIYF
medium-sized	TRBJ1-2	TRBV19	CASSPFAGTREHGYTF
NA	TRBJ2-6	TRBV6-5	CASRERVAGANVLTF
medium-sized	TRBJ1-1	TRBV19	CASSIRRDGEAFF
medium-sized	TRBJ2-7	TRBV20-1	CSAREGGLSYEQYF
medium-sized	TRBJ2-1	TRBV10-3	CAIEGRERGLNEQFF
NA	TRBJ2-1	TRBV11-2	CASSSVSGGAQSLF
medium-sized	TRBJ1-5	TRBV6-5	CASSTGFNQPQHF
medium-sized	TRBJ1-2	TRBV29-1	CSVFVVSNYGYTF
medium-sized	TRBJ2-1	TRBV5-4	CASSGGLAGAVYNEQFF
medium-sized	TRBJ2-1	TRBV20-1	CSADKYNEQFF
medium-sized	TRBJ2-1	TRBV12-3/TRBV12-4	CASSQNIGGLSSYNEQFF
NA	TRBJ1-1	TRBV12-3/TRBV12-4	CASSLALRGVNTEAFF
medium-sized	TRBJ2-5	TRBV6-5	CASSPQTGSQYF
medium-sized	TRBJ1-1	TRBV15	CATSGRMNTEAFF
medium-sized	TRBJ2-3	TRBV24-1	CATSETSGRALDTQYF
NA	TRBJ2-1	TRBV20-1	CSARDPASSYNEQFF
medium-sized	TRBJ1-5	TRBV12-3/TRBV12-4	CASSLAGSGNQPQHF
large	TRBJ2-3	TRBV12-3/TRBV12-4	CASSAMVPPQYF
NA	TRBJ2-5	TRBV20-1	CSADRNQETQYF
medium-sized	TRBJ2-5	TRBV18	CASSPLKETQYF
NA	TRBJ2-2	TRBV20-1	CSARPPGLRNTGELFF
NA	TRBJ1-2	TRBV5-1	CASSELEGANGYTF
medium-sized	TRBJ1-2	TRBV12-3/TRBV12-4	CASAIGPPNYGYTF
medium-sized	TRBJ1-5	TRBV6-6	CASSYSDRGSINQPQHF
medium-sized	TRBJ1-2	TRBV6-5	CASSASGRLSGGYTF
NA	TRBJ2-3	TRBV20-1	CSARVPGGRTDTQYF
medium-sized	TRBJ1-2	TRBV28	CASSPITTRRPTYGYTF
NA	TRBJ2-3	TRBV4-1	CASSLGQVNTQYF
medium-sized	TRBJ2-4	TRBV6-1	CASSESGADKNIQYF
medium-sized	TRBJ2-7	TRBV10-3	CAISGSGTVTYEQYF
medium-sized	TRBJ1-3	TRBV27	CASSPYTGVRPGDTIYF
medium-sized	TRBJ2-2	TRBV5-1	CASTLQIATGELFF
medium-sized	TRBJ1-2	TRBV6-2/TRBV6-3	CASSYHSGYGYTF
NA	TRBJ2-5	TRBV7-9	CASNQAGGKETQYF
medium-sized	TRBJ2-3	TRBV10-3	CAISKMVEDTQYF
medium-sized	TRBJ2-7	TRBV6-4	CASSRQGYEQYF
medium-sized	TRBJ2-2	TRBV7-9	CASSRLTGELFF
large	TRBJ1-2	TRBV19	CARGDRGGRNYGYTF
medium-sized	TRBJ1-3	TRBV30	CALRRDRGLLGNTIYF
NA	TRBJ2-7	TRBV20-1	CRPGTDPYEQYF
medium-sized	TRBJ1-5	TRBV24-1	CATSDYDRGSNQPQHF
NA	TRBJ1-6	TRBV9	CASSDPSTRSLHF
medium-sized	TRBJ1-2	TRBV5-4	CASSLDRASRGYTF
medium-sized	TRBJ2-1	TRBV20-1	CSATGGHNEQFF
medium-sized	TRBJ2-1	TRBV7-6	CASSLGQVHDEQFF
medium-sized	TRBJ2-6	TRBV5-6	CASTVTGWLGANVLTF
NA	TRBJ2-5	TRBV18	CASSPGLAQETQYF
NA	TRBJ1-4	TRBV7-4	CASSLSGSNEKLFF
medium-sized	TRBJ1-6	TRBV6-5	CASSYSNGRGRSYNSPLHF
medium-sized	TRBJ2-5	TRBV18	CASSPRPGLQETQYF
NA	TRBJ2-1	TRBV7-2	CASSPRGGGRHNEQFF
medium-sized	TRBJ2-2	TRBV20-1	CSAETGANTGELFF
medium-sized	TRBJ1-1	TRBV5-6	CASSRGHMNTEAFF
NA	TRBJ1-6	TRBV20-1	CSATGGSSNSPLHF
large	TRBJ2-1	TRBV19	CASSISGAHNEQFF